This T cell receptor (beta chain) was identified during a study of OX40 agonist ivuxolimab in advanced cancers. Study-level findings and limits: Among some nonresponders, normalized T-cell clonal expansion was also low.

TCRdb's table, derived via immunoSEQ multiplex PCR, lists solely in-frame clones and lacks some. The profile shows approximately 73,000 clones, roughly 90% of them singletons. For this clone: What it binds is not known.

Trimming removed 0 bases at V and 6 bases at J, with 8 bases between. The length of the CDR3 is 14 residues. Germline V CDR1 and CDR2: SGHTA, FQGNSA. The clonotype comes from an adult with an advanced solid tumor such as melanoma, head and neck, liver or kidney cancer. The chain employs TRBV7-2 and TRBJ2-2, with a weak D call TRBD2 (6 bases). This sample comprised CD4+ or CD8+ T cells sorted from blood, obtained in a trial of the OX40 agonist ivuxolimab. Here the CDR3 reads CASSLARGAGELFF. The CDR3 DNA is TGTGCCAGCAGCTTAGCGCGGGGAGCCGGGGAGCTGTTTTTT.